This T cell receptor (beta chain) was profiled in a study of cytomegalovirus exposure and HLA in healthy donors. Both 60 Vbeta primers and 13 Jbeta primers went into the PCR. Assay used: immunoSEQ multiplex PCR; TCRdb lists only in-frame clones, some missing. The sample holds under 90,000 clones; 70% to 90% are singletons and the top ten take less than 2.5%. The V gene lost 0 bases and the J gene lost 1 base, with 11 bases spanning the gap. The CDR3 has 15 amino acids. The V gene's germline CDR1 is SGDLS and CDR2 YYNGEE. Specimen: PBMCs. The TCR sequence derives from a man between 18 and 29 years old in good health and CMV-seronegative. The chain joins TRBV9 to TRBJ2-7; D call uncertain. CDR3 loop: CASSVAFGPSYEQYF. The CDR3 coding sequence is TGTGCCAGCAGCGTAGCTTTTGGCCCGTCCTACGAGCAGTACTTC.